A selection of T cell receptor beta chains follows, all from one sample in a study of T cell responses to AZD1222 COVID-19 vaccine. TCRdb's copy holds only in-frame clones and misses some; the assay was immunoSEQ multiplex PCR. The profile shows under 170,000 clones, 94% of them singletons. This specimen was peripheral blood, taken on day 0 of AZD1222 vaccination. These receptor sequences come from an adult in good health. Both conserved end residues are part of each CDR3. The order of the fields is J gene, D gene, V gene, CDR3 length, clone size, CDR3 protein, CDR3 DNA. D genes are given only for firm matches. The size of a clone is reported for some rows only, either as once, few or many, or as a class for expanded clones.

TRBJ1-1,.,TRBV7-6,16,.,CASSLENRQAKTEAFF,TGTGCCAGCAGCTTAGAAAATAGACAGGCGAAGACTGAAGCTTTCTTT
TRBJ1-2,.,TRBV28,11,.,CSTGRSYGYTF,TGTTCCACCGGGCGTAGCTATGGCTACACCTTC
TRBJ1-4,.,TRBV5-1,15,once,CASSLADTTNEKLFF,TGCGCCAGCAGCTTGGCGGACACAACTAATGAAAAACTGTTTTTT
TRBJ1-2,TRBD1,TRBV4-3,15,.,CASSQATGGNYGYTF,TGCGCCAGCAGCCAAGCGACAGGGGGCAACTATGGCTACACCTTC
TRBJ1-1,.,TRBV2,15,.,CASSEVRRLNTEAFF,TGTGCCAGCAGTGAAGTGCGGCGTTTGAACACTGAAGCTTTCTTT
TRBJ1-2,.,TRBV19,12,.,CASSIGGTGYTF,TGTGCCAGTAGTATTGGGGGAACTGGCTACACCTTC
TRBJ1-4,.,TRBV5-1,15,.,CASRSLGMTNEKLFF,TGCGCCAGCAGGTCCCTGGGGATGACTAATGAAAAACTGTTTTTT
TRBJ1-1,.,TRBV30,13,.,CAWSFQERTEAFF,TGTGCCTGGAGTTTCCAGGAGAGGACTGAAGCTTTCTTT
TRBJ2-3,.,TRBV6-4,13,.,CASSLPHEDTQYF,TGTGCCAGCAGTCTTCCTCACGAAGATACGCAGTATTTT
TRBJ1-1,.,TRBV19,13,.,CASSPRANTEAFF,TGTGCCAGTTCTCCCAGGGCGAACACTGAAGCTTTCTTT
TRBJ2-1,TRBD2,TRBV2,17,.,CASSGPFVGGRALEQFF,TGTGCCAGCAGTGGCCCCTTTGTTGGCGGGAGGGCATTAGAGCAGTTCTTC
TRBJ1-2,.,TRBV19,13,.,CASSPAGMYGYTF,TGTGCCAGTAGTCCTGCGGGGATGTATGGCTACACCTTC
TRBJ1-5,TRBD1,TRBV6-4,16,.,CASSAHGTGGSQPQHF,TGTGCCAGCAGTGCACATGGGACAGGGGGTTCTCAGCCCCAGCATTTT
TRBJ2-3,.,TRBV9,15,.,CASSVGLVRTDTQYF,TGTGCCAGCAGCGTAGGACTAGTACGCACAGATACGCAGTATTTT
TRBJ2-3,TRBD2,TRBV2,15,.,CASSELAGGTDTQYF,TGTGCCAGCAGTGAACTAGCGGGGGGCACAGATACGCAGTATTTT
TRBJ2-3,TRBD2,TRBV3-1/TRBV3-2,17,.,CASSQDGLAGPLDTQYF,TGTGCCAGCAGCCAAGATGGCCTAGCGGGCCCCCTCGATACGCAGTATTTT
TRBJ1-4,.,TRBV6-5,16,once,CASSYSLQPTNEKLFF,TGTGCCAGCAGTTACTCTCTACAGCCAACTAATGAAAAACTGTTTTTT
TRBJ1-5,.,TRBV28,13,once,CASSLVYNQPQHF,TGTGCCAGCAGTTTAGTTTACAATCAGCCCCAGCATTTT
TRBJ1-1,TRBD1,TRBV6-1,16,.,CASSEALGTGGSEAFF,TGTGCCAGCAGTGAAGCGCTTGGGACAGGGGGATCTGAAGCTTTCTTT
TRBJ1-5,.,TRBV27,14,.,CASAVSAPLQPQHF,TGTGCCAGCGCAGTTAGTGCGCCCCTTCAGCCCCAGCATTTT
TRBJ2-1,.,TRBV4-2,17,.,CASSQDGSRGVSNEQFF,TGTGCCAGCAGCCAAGACGGCTCCAGGGGGGTTAGCAATGAGCAGTTCTTC
TRBJ1-4,.,TRBV19,14,.,CASNPGANYEKLFF,TGTGCCAGTAACCCCGGGGCCAATTATGAAAAACTGTTTTTT
TRBJ2-1,.,TRBV7-2,13,.,CASISRAYNEQFF,TGTGCCAGCATTAGCCGGGCATACAATGAGCAGTTCTTC
TRBJ1-1,.,TRBV14,14,.,CASSQDSGQNEAFF,TGTGCCAGCAGCCAAGACTCCGGACAGAATGAAGCTTTCTTT
TRBJ2-2,.,TRBV7-8,14,.,CASSLPQGTGELFF,TGTGCCAGCAGCTTACCCCAGGGCACCGGGGAGCTGTTTTTT
TRBJ2-1,.,TRBV10-2,11,.,CANSSRREQFF,TGCGCCAATTCGAGCCGTCGTGAGCAGTTCTTC
TRBJ2-1,.,TRBV20-1,11,.,CSGEFYNEQFF,TGCAGTGGGGAGTTCTACAATGAGCAGTTCTTC
TRBJ2-6,TRBD1,TRBV2,18,.,CASRVDRGPNSGANVLTF,TGTGCCAGCAGGGTGGACAGGGGGCCGAACTCTGGGGCCAACGTCCTGACTTTC
TRBJ2-3,TRBD2,TRBV5-1,16,.,CASSGVSGSTTDTQYF,TGCGCCAGCAGCGGAGTAAGCGGGAGTACCACAGATACGCAGTATTTT
TRBJ1-1,.,TRBV5-1,14,once,CASSSSQPNTEAFF,TGCGCCAGCAGCTCTAGTCAGCCAAACACTGAAGCTTTCTTT
TRBJ1-5,.,TRBV19,14,.,CASSMGERNQPQHF,TGTGCCAGTAGTATGGGGGAGCGCAATCAGCCCCAGCATTTT
TRBJ2-5,.,TRBV29-1,13,.,CSVLEPTRETQYF,TGCAGCGTCCTGGAACCCACGAGAGAGACCCAGTACTTC
TRBJ2-4,.,TRBV5-6,12,.,CASSFFGFVQYF,TGTGCCAGCAGCTTTTTCGGATTTGTTCAGTACTTC
TRBJ1-4,TRBD1,TRBV2,17,.,CASQKRAGGETNEKLFF,TGTGCCAGCCAAAAGAGGGCAGGGGGCGAAACTAATGAAAAACTGTTTTTT
TRBJ2-5,.,TRBV4-1,17,.,CASSQDGLISYQETQYF,TGCGCCAGCAGCCAAGACGGGCTGATTTCGTACCAAGAGACCCAGTACTTC
TRBJ1-2,.,TRBV10-3,18,.,CAIRQGFTGSNREDGYTF,TGTGCCATCAGGCAGGGCTTTACGGGATCAAACAGGGAGGATGGCTACACCTTC
TRBJ2-1,TRBD2,TRBV4-3,16,.,CASNPSGAGGSNEQFF,TGCGCCAGCAACCCCTCTGGGGCGGGAGGGAGTAATGAGCAGTTCTTC
TRBJ1-1,.,TRBV10-3,13,.,CAISVSRNTEAFF,TGTGCCATCAGTGTCTCACGGAACACTGAAGCTTTCTTT
TRBJ1-6,TRBD1,TRBV5-1,15,.,CASSPLTGDNSPLHF,TGCGCCAGCAGTCCTCTGACAGGGGATAATTCACCCCTCCACTTT
TRBJ2-6,.,TRBV10-3,17,.,CATQYPRADSGANVLTF,TGTGCCACCCAATACCCGAGGGCGGATTCTGGGGCCAACGTCCTGACTTTC
TRBJ2-3,.,TRBV4-2,12,.,CASSQDDSRWYF,TGTGCCAGCAGCCAAGATGACTCGCGTTGGTATTTT
TRBJ1-1,.,TRBV19,13,.,CASSIALNTEAFF,TGTGCCAGTAGTATCGCTCTGAACACTGAAGCTTTCTTT
TRBJ2-1,.,TRBV7-2,18,.,CASSFPVSSARTYNEQFF,TGTGCCAGCAGCTTTCCCGTGTCTAGCGCCAGAACCTACAATGAGCAGTTCTTC
TRBJ1-2,TRBD1,TRBV6-6,14,once,CASSHLQGGDGYTF,TGTGCCAGCAGTCACCTCCAGGGGGGGGATGGCTACACCTTC
TRBJ1-3,.,TRBV9,19,.,CASSPIRQGPAYRGNTIYF,TGTGCCAGCAGCCCCATCCGGCAGGGGCCTGCGTATCGCGGAAACACCATATATTTT
TRBJ2-2,TRBD2,TRBV4-2,18,.,CASSQDSLGRASTGELFF,TGTGCCAGCAGCCAAGACTCTCTCGGGAGGGCGAGCACCGGGGAGCTGTTTTTT